Shown below are 14 T cell receptor beta chains from a single sample sequenced in a study of beta chain features in type 1 diabetes. The whole isolated RNA underwent reverse transcription, so sequencing captured expressed TCRB transcripts. TCRdb keeps only in-frame clones here, not all; method: immunoSEQ multiplex PCR. The sample holds fewer than 400,000 clones; around 7.6% are singletons and the top ten take roughly 0.44%. Sequenced sample: central memory CD4+ T cells from blood. The receptor set was obtained from a woman younger than 35 in good health.

This clone was observed a handful of times. This chain links TRBV18 with TRBJ2-2; either TRBD1 or TRBD2 may supply D (5 bases each). Germline values: CDR1 KGHSH, CDR2 LQKENI. V was cut by 4 bases and J by 0 bases, with 12 bases left in between. This CDR3 is 16 amino acids long. The CDR3, as DNA: TGTGCCAGCTCACGCGCCGGGACCACGAACACCGGGGAGCTGTTTTTT. This translates into CASSRAGTTNTGELFF.

This sequence joins TRBV7-9 and TRBJ2-5; 10 nucleotides line up with TRBD1. The CDR3 is 19 residues long. V lost 2 bases, J lost 2 bases, and 14 bases stayed unmatched. Germline V gives CDR1 SEHNR, CDR2 FQNEAQ (reference sequence). Here the CDR3 reads CASSLLGTGEAKGQETQYF. The CDR3 bases are TGTGCCAGCAGCTTATTAGGGACAGGGGAGGCCAAAGGGCAAGAGACCCAGTACTTC.

The chain has TRBV6-6 and TRBJ1-1, with D possibly being TRBD1 (5 bases). V lost 5 bases to trimming and J lost 7 bases, with 17 bases between them. Germline V gene lookup returns CDR1 MNHNY and CDR2 SVGAGI (reference sequence). This CDR3 comprises 14 residues. For the CDR3, the DNA is TGTGCCAGCAGTCAGCTTGAGGGGAAAGATGAAGCTTTCTTT. It encodes CASSQLEGKDEAFF.

The chain has TRBV29-1 and TRBJ2-7; D gene uncertain. The J call may not be correct, given that the DNA end is closer to TRBJ2-4. CDR1 is SQVTM, CDR2 ANQGSEA, per germline. The CDR3 loop spans 12 amino acids. CDR3 protein: CSVEVTQNIQYF. In nucleotides, the CDR3 is TGCAGCGTTGAAGTGACGCAAAACATTCAGTACTTC.

The J gene is TRBJ2-3, the V gene TRBV9; D is unclear. Trimming cost V 0 bases and J 0 bases, with 14 bases left between them. CDR3 length: 17 amino acids. Germline V gene lookup returns CDR1 SGDLS and CDR2 YYNGEE. DNA of the CDR3: TGTGCCAGCAGCGTAGCTCCCGGGCATTCTAGCACAGATACGCAGTATTTT. This gives the protein CASSVAPGHSSTDTQYF.

This clone was counted only a few times. This CDR3 reads CASSLASSGGTYEQYF. CDR3 DNA: TGTGCCAGCAGCTTAGCGTCATCCGGCGGAACCTACGAGCAGTACTTC. The chain uses TRBV7-2 and TRBJ2-7; D is ambiguous. The CDR3 sequence is 16 residues long. V lost 0 bases to trimming and J lost 2 bases, with 14 bases between them. Germline-derived CDR1 and CDR2 are SGHTA and FQGNSA.

This clone occurred a few times. Distinct nucleotide sequences in the sample also encode this CDR3. The chain joins TRBV6-5 to TRBJ2-7; 10 nucleotides align to TRBD2. The CDR3 totals 13 residues. Germline-derived CDR1 and CDR2 are MNHEY and SVGAGI. The V segment lost 5 bases and the J segment 3 bases; nucleotides outside the gene matches: 1. This CDR3 reads CASSRLAGYEQYF. The DNA of the CDR3 is TGTGCCAGCAGTCGACTAGCGGGCTACGAGCAGTACTTC.

This clone was counted a few times. The chain recombines TRBV20-1 with TRBJ2-1; D is perhaps TRBD1 or TRBD2 (5 bases each). In germline, CDR1 is DFQATT, CDR2 SNEGSKA (reference sequence). Trimming took 6 bases from V and 10 from J, leaving 10 bases between them. The CDR3 is made up of 10 amino acids. For the CDR3, the DNA is TGCAGTGCGGGGGAATGGGAGCAGTTCTTC. Its protein product is CSAGEWEQFF.

This clone occurred a few times. V and J are TRBV6-5 and TRBJ2-7; no firm D call. Germline-derived CDR1 and CDR2 are MNHEY and SVGAGI. The CDR3 sequence is 13 residues long. Trimming removed 6 bases from V and 6 bases from J, with 15 bases in between. CDR3 DNA sequence: TGTGCCAGCAGACGTCTATCCTGGGGCGAGCAGTACTTC. Translation: CASRRLSWGEQYF.

CDR3: CASSLGGLAGGHFLEQFF. CDR3 bases: TGTGCCAGCAGTTTAGGCGGACTAGCGGGAGGGCACTTTCTCGAGCAGTTCTTC. The V and J genes are TRBV28 and TRBJ2-1; 15 bases map to TRBD2. Trimming cost V 2 bases and J 10 bases; bases outside gene matches: 12. Germline V CDR1 and CDR2: MDHEN, SYDVKM. The CDR3 extends over 18 amino acids.

This clone showed up just a few times. DNA of the CDR3: TGTGCCACACAGGGTGACAGCCGGACAGATACGCAGTATTTT. This sequence encodes CATQGDSRTDTQYF. The genes are TRBV10-3 and TRBJ2-3; TRBD1 might be the D (6 bases). In germline, CDR1 is ENHRY, CDR2 SYGVKD. CDR3 length: 14 amino acids. Between the trimmed V and J ends, which lost 10 bases and 3 bases, there was a span of 17 bases.

Only a few counts were recorded for this clone. The CDR3 region is CASSRAGRPGGYTF. For the CDR3, the DNA is TGTGCCAGCAGCCGAGCCGGACGGCCGGGGGGCTACACCTTC. This chain connects TRBV5-6 to TRBJ1-2; D is undetermined. Deletions cut 4 bases from V and 8 bases from J, with 18 bases between. The CDR3 covers 14 residues. CDR1 and CDR2 (germline): SGHDT, YYEEEE.

The chain carries TRBV27 and TRBJ1-1; weak D call: TRBD1 (5 bases). Trimming left V 2 bases short and J 3 bases short, with 7 bases between. Germline CDR1 reads MNHEY; CDR2 reads SMNVEV (reference sequence). CDR3 size: 13 residues. The CDR3 here is CASSLNRYTEAFF. The CDR3 bases are TGTGCCAGCAGTTTAAACAGGTACACTGAAGCTTTCTTT.

This clone turned up a few times. The chain uses TRBV15 and TRBJ1-2; the D is unclear. The CDR3 length is 13 residues. The germline CDR1 and CDR2 sequences are LNHNV and YYDKDF (reference sequence). The germline V and J ends were trimmed by 0 bases and 7 bases, with 9 bases remaining between them. The CDR3 loop reads CATSREGRIGYTF. CDR3 DNA sequence: TGTGCCACCAGCAGAGAGGGAAGGATTGGCTACACCTTC. Using reference TRBV15 and TRBJ1-2 for the parts outside the CDR3, the full variable domain is DAMVIQNPRYQVTQFGKPVTLSCSQTLNHNVMYWYQQKSSQAPKLLFHYYDKDFNNEADTPDNFQSRRPNTSFCFLDIRSPGLGDTAMYLCATSREGRIGYTFGSGTRLTVV.